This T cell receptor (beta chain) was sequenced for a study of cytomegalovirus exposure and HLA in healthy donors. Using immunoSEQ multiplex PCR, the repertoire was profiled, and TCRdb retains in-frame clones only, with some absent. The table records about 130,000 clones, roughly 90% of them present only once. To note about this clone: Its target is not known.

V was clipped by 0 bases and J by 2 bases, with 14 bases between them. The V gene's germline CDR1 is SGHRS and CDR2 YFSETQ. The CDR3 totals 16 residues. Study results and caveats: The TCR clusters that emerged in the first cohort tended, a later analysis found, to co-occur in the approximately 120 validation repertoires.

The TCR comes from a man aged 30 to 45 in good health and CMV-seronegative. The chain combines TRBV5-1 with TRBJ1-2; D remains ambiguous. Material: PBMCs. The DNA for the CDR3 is TGCGCCAGCAGCTTGGAATCTGGCGGGCGCAACTATGGCTACACCTTC. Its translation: CASSLESGGRNYGYTF.